The 9 T cell receptor beta chains presented below share a single source sample, sequenced in a study of CD8 T cells in ankylosing spondylitis. Study-wide points: In ankylosing spondylitis blood, a motif of seven or eight highly homologous TCR beta variants appeared characteristic.

TCRdb itself ran the 5' RACE reads through MiXCR, one entry per CDR3 protein. In the table there are 300,000 to 400,000 distinct CDR3 sequences, about a fifth of which are singletons. Their specific antigens are unknown. Source material: blood, either unsorted or a sorted T cell fraction (not recorded which). Source of these receptors: a male donor with ankylosing spondylitis.

There are a few counts of this clonotype. The rearrangement uses TRBV6-5 and TRBJ2-2; 8 nucleotides match TRBD1. The germline CDR1 and CDR2 sequences are MNHEY and SVGAGI. V dropped 5 bases and J dropped 7; count of bases not matched to a gene: 6. CDR3 length: 14 residues. DNA for the CDR3: TGTGCCAGCAGTACTAACAGGGGGGTCGGGGAGCTGTTTTTT. This sequence encodes CASSTNRGVGELFF.

This clonotype has at least ten counts. The chain has TRBV5-1 and TRBJ2-7, with D perhaps TRBD2 (6 bases). Deletions cut 2 bases from V and 3 bases from J, with 15 bases between. CDR1 is SGHRS, CDR2 YFSETQ, per germline. The CDR3 consists of 15 residues. In nucleotides, the CDR3 is TGCGCCAGCAGCTTTGGGGGGACGAGGAACTACGAGCAGTACTTC. It yields the protein CASSFGGTRNYEQYF. Filled out from reference TRBV5-1 and TRBJ2-7, the complete variable domain reads KAGVTQTPRYLIKTRGQQVTLSCSPISGHRSVSWYQQTPGQGLQFLFEYFSETQRNKGNFPGRFSGRQFSNSRSEMNVSTLELGDSALYLCASSFGGTRNYEQYFGPGTRLTVT.

This chain joins TRBV5-1 and TRBJ2-7, with D perhaps TRBD1 or TRBD2 (5 bases each). Germline V gene data show CDR1 as SGHRS and CDR2 as YFSETQ. Trimming took off 4 bases at V and 2 bases at J, with 19 bases between the two ends. The CDR3 has 16 residues. For the CDR3, the DNA is TGCGCCAGCAGCCGCATGGGGGATTACCTCACCTACGAGCAGTACTTC. Protein product: CASSRMGDYLTYEQYF.

This chain connects TRBV3-1 to TRBJ1-1; no reliable D call. Per germline, CDR1 LGHDT and CDR2 YNNKEL (reference sequence). V was cut by 1 base and J by 3 bases, with 9 bases left in between. The CDR3 contains 14 residues. The CDR3 protein is CASSQVGSYTEAFF. CDR3 coding DNA: TGTGCCAGCAGCCAAGTAGGGTCTTACACTGAAGCTTTCTTT.

In this sample, this clonotype turned up once. The chain links TRBV5-1 to TRBJ2-3, with 7 positions matching TRBD2. There are 19 residues in the CDR3. With V trimmed by 4 bases and J by 0 bases, 17 bases remained unmatched. CDR1 is SGHRS and CDR2 is YFSETQ in the germline V gene. Here the CDR3 DNA reads TGCGCCAGCAGCCGGAGGCTAGCGGAGCTCTTTACTAGCACAGATACGCAGTATTTT. It yields the protein CASSRRLAELFTSTDTQYF.

This sequence joins TRBV29-1 and TRBJ2-6; D might be TRBD1 (6 bases). The CDR3 runs to 15 residues. Germline CDR1 and CDR2: SQVTM and ANQGSEA. The germline V and J ends were trimmed by 7 bases and 0 bases, with 13 bases remaining between them. CDR3 DNA: TGCAGCGCATTGACAGGCCTCTCTGGGGCCAACGTCCTGACTTTC. Its translation is CSALTGLSGANVLTF.

This chain links TRBV19 with TRBJ2-1; 8 bases fit TRBD1. CDR1 and CDR2 (germline): LNHDA, SQIVND (reference sequence). This CDR3 is 15 amino acids long. Losses at the gene ends were 5 bases for V and 5 bases for J; bases not matched to a gene: 8. In DNA form, the CDR3 reads TGTGCCAGTAGTCTCGGACAGGGCCCCCACAATGAGCAGTTCTTC. Its translation: CASSLGQGPHNEQFF.

The chain employs TRBV5-5 and TRBJ2-3; D uncertain. V shed 2 bases and J shed 1 base, with 17 bases lying between them. Germline lookup yields CDR1 SGHKS and CDR2 YYEKEE (reference sequence). The CDR3 totals 17 residues. The CDR3 DNA follows: TGTGCCAGCAGCTTAGGTTTGGCAGACTCAGGCACAGATACGCAGTATTTT. Its protein product is CASSLGLADSGTDTQYF.

The chain employs TRBV4-1 and TRBJ2-7; the D is unclear. CDR1 and CDR2 (germline): MGHRA, YSYEKL. Trimming took off 4 bases at V and 4 bases at J, with 14 bases between the two ends. This CDR3 has 14 amino acids. CDR3 DNA sequence: TGCGCCAGCAGCCCACTAACGCCCCCGTACGAGCAGTACTTC. This gives the protein CASSPLTPPYEQYF.